A single T cell receptor (beta chain) is shown here with its context. Primers used in a second PCR of about 6 to 11 cycles were a sample-barcoded 5' primer and a J-beta primer mix. TCRdb re-derived calls from the 5' RACE reads in MiXCR, one entry per CDR3 protein. The profile covers 800,000 to 950,000 distinct CDR3 sequences, with under 40% appearing a single time and over 10% taken by the ten largest. The entry originates in a study of blood T cells in healthy people across ages. They isolated at least 6 million PBMCs from each sample. Per germline, CDR1 SGHTA and CDR2 FQGNSA. The CDR3 has 12 amino acids.

The sequenced sample was blood. The receptor was derived from a man between 18 and 35 years old in good health. J is TRBJ2-5 and V is TRBV7-2; D may be TRBD1 (5 bases). The end of the DNA fits TRBJ2-7 better, so the J call may be wrong. Written as DNA, the CDR3 is TGTGCCAGCAGCTTTCAGGGCGACGAGCAGTACTTC. It is translated as CASSFQGDEQYF.